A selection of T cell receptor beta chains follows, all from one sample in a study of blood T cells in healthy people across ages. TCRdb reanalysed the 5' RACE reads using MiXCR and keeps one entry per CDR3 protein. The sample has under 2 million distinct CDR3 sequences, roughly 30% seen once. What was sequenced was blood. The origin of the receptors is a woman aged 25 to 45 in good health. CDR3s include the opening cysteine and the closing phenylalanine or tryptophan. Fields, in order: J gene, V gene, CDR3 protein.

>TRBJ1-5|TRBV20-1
CSARDFGNQPQHF
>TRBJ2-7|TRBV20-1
CSAPLTMPSYEQYF
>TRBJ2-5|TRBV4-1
CASSRAGTDQETQYF
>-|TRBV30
CAWSVKLAGTYEQYF
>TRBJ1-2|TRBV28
CATSPGGGELVGGYTF
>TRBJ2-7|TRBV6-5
CASSSEGVTSSYEQYF
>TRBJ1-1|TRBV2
CASRFDSLRAFF
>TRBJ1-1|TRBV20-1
CSARDWALNRDLAEAFF
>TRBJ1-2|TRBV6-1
CASSGSWEETYYTF
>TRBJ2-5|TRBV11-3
CASSLGAGEYQETQYF
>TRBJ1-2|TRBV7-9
CASSSTLSGPNFGYTF
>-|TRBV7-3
CASSWPKKSVTQYF
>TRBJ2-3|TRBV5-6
CASSQRQDFTDTQYF
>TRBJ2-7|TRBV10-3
CAISDVTGSYEQYF
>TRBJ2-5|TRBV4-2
CASSQEDGSRYQETQYF
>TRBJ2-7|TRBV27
CASTKGQGAYEQYF
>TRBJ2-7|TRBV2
CASQSPVTSYEQYF
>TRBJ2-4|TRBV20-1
CSAPRLAGAGKNIQYF
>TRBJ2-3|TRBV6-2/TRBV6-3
CASSSPGQGLRTDTQYF
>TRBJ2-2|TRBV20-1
CSASIFTGELFF
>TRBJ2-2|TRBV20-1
CSASYGLANTGELFF
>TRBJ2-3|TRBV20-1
CSASAGLAGDTDTQYF
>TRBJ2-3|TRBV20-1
CSSRLSREGDTQYF
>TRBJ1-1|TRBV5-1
CASSWGLNTEAFF
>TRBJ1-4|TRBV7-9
CASTTPSAEQGKEFHEKLFF